These T cell receptor beta chains were read from a single sample in a study of PD-L1 blockade in urothelial cancer. Data came from immunoSEQ multiplex PCR; TCRdb stores just in-frame clones and leaves some out. The data show 100,000 or so clones, about nine tenths seen once. The sequencing used PBMCs, collected around atezolizumab (anti-PD-L1) treatment. The source of these receptors is a woman older than 75 with urothelial cancer. Both conserved end residues are trimmed from each CDR3.

cdr3_aa	j_call	v_call
ASSETTLAGDTQY	TRBJ2-3	TRBV6-1
ASSKLGRAAEQY	TRBJ2-7	TRBV6-5
ASSLSLVGGYNEQF	TRBJ2-1	TRBV27
ASTRTGRETQY	TRBJ2-5	TRBV5-1
ASSSDWGPNEQF	TRBJ2-1	TRBV5-1
ASSTLQTSGYNEQF	TRBJ2-1	TRBV11-2
ASSPERGRNEQF	TRBJ2-1	TRBV18
ASSIGRAGDYGYT	TRBJ1-2	TRBV19
ASRNRVIGTEAF	TRBJ1-1	TRBV27
ASSGKPSGSSYNEQF	TRBJ2-1	TRBV7-9
ASSLGGVLAGVSETQY	TRBJ2-5	TRBV11-2
ASSLDRGINQPQH	TRBJ1-5	TRBV5-4
ASSLGTSGAPQETQY	TRBJ2-5	TRBV5-1
ASSLGQATDTQY	TRBJ2-3	TRBV5-6
ASSIAGGANTEAF	TRBJ1-1	TRBV19
SVGRSGATNEKLF	TRBJ1-4	TRBV29-1
ASRDPRGGSGYT	TRBJ1-2	TRBV28
ATLGQGGAHEQY	TRBJ2-7	TRBV10-3
AIAPTGLSYNEQF	TRBJ2-1	TRBV10-3
ASSDRGLGQPQH	TRBJ1-5	TRBV2
ASSWIRQGTSEQY	TRBJ2-7	TRBV27
ASSTEDNANTGELF	TRBJ2-2	TRBV28
ASSRGLAGAGELF	TRBJ2-2	TRBV11-3
ASSPRQGLPSGNTIY	TRBJ1-3	TRBV18
ASSDTGTGYT	TRBJ1-2	TRBV2
ASRDRVVNEQY	TRBJ2-7	TRBV2
ASRWATGNTIY	TRBJ1-3	TRBV19
ASSLGGRETQY	TRBJ2-5	TRBV7-2
ASSSQSGYEQY	TRBJ2-7	TRBV7-3
ASSREVNTEAF	TRBJ1-1	TRBV11-3
ASSEQGNTGELF	TRBJ2-2	TRBV6-1
ASSRDLLTYEQY	TRBJ2-7	TRBV19
ASSLNRVRGTEAF	TRBJ1-1	TRBV6-6
ASSGEGNQPQH	TRBJ1-5	TRBV10-1
ASSASDRTDTQY	TRBJ2-3	TRBV5-1
ASSEGTSFIYEQY	TRBJ2-7	TRBV6-1
ASSSGQTNYGYT	TRBJ1-2	TRBV5-1
ASSRQGANTEAF	TRBJ1-1	TRBV28
ASSFRSGTQY	TRBJ2-3	TRBV28
AWSVGGSSNEQF	TRBJ2-1	TRBV30
ASSLEIAVQETQY	TRBJ2-5	TRBV11-2
ASTGRGNTEAF	TRBJ1-1	TRBV19
ASSVGGRGGGTDTQY	TRBJ2-3	TRBV9
ASSGTGGRTDTQY	TRBJ2-3	TRBV7-6
ASSWSGGIYEQY	TRBJ2-7	TRBV27
ASSPTTSGTYEQY	TRBJ2-7	TRBV5-1
ARLATGESTEAF	TRBJ1-1	TRBV2
ASSHQGLSEQY	TRBJ2-7	TRBV4-1
ASSFGGSEKLF	TRBJ1-4	TRBV7-9
AGGSGGANTEAF	TRBJ1-1	TRBV6-1
ASSVGASDRTDTQY	TRBJ2-3	TRBV9
ASSLGGTGVYEQY	TRBJ2-7	TRBV7-8